Shown below are 31 T cell receptor beta chains from a single sample sequenced in a study of blood T cell repertoires in COVID-19. Method: immunoSEQ multiplex PCR; TCRdb's copy keeps in-frame clones and lacks some. The sample yields roughly 68,000 clones, 85% to 90% seen once. The sample consisted of peripheral blood. The source of these receptors is an elderly woman with active COVID-19.

The chain is built from TRBV4-3 and TRBJ1-4, with unresolved D. This CDR3 has 14 residues. The V end lost 0 bases, the J end lost 5 bases, and 7 bases lay between the germline ends. Germline CDR1 reads LGHNA; CDR2 reads YSLEER. CDR3 sequence (DNA): TGCGCCAGCAGCCAAGAGGCGGTAAATGAAAAACTGTTTTTT. Translation gives CASSQEAVNEKLFF.

V gene TRBV28 combines with J gene TRBJ2-2; 9 nucleotides match TRBD2. This CDR3 comprises 16 residues. The germline gives CDR1 MDHEN, CDR2 SYDVKM. Trimming took 1 base from V and 5 from J; bases not matched to a gene: 5. CDR3 residues: CASSLYSGSMTGELFF. The DNA for the CDR3 is TGTGCCAGCAGTTTATATAGCGGGAGTATGACCGGGGAGCTGTTTTTT.

This chain connects TRBV6-6 to TRBJ2-7; D call uncertain. CDR1 MNHNY and CDR2 SVGAGI come from the germline V gene (reference sequence). V lost 5 bases and J lost 3, with 8 bases in between. This CDR3 region has 12 residues. DNA for the CDR3: TGTGCCAGCAGTCTGAACAACTACGAGCAGTACTTC. Translation gives CASSLNNYEQYF.

This chain joins TRBV28 and TRBJ1-6; D not certain. V lost 8 bases to trimming and J lost 4 bases, with 15 bases between them. The V gene's germline CDR1 is MDHEN and CDR2 SYDVKM. The CDR3 has 15 residues. The CDR3 is CASRPRVLYNSPLHF. The CDR3 DNA is TGTGCCAGCCGCCCTCGGGTTCTTTATAATTCACCCCTCCACTTT. Full variable domain (rest looked up from reference TRBV28 and TRBJ1-6): DVKVTQSSRYLVKRTGEKVFLECVQDMDHENMFWYRQDPGLGLRLIYFSYDVKMKEKGDIPEGYSVSREKKERFSLILESASTNQTSMYLCASRPRVLYNSPLHFGNGTRLTVT.

The count of this clone is one. The chain recombines TRBV4-3 with TRBJ2-3, with 8 bases lining up with TRBD2. J was trimmed by 0 bases and V by 0 bases; bases with no gene match: 5. This CDR3 is 17 amino acids long. Per germline, CDR1 LGHNA and CDR2 YSLEER. For the CDR3, the DNA is TGCGCCAGCAGCCAAGATTATACGGGAGGGAGCACAGATACGCAGTATTTT. Protein: CASSQDYTGGSTDTQYF.

The V and J genes are TRBV6-5 and TRBJ1-3; D remains unclear. This CDR3 contains 13 residues. V lost 6 bases and J 0 bases, leaving 6 bases between the germline ends. The germline CDR1 and CDR2 sequences are MNHEY and SVGAGI. The CDR3 reads CASRYSSGNTIYF. The CDR3 DNA follows: TGTGCCAGCAGATATAGCTCTGGAAACACCATATATTTT.

The chain uses TRBV5-4 and TRBJ2-1; 11 bases map to TRBD2. Germline V gene sequence: CDR1 SGHNT, CDR2 YYREEE (reference sequence). J was trimmed by 10 bases and V by 4 bases; bases with no gene match: 10. CDR3 length: 15 residues. This CDR3 reads CASSLRTSGWGEQFF. The CDR3 nucleotides read TGTGCCAGCAGCCTTCGGACTAGCGGGTGGGGCGAGCAGTTCTTC.

V and J are TRBV9 and TRBJ2-5; TRBD2 agrees at 9 bases. J gave up 4 bases and V 3 bases, and 7 bases lay outside the gene matches. Per the germline V gene, CDR1 is SGDLS and CDR2 is YYNGEE. The CDR3 extends over 15 amino acids. CDR3 sequence (DNA): TGTGCCAGCAGCGACGTAGCGGGAGTTGGAGAGACCCAGTACTTC. This gives the protein CASSDVAGVGETQYF. Full variable domain (missing parts from reference TRBV9 and TRBJ2-5): DSGVTQTPKHLITATGQRVTLRCSPRSGDLSVYWYQQSLDQGLQFLIQYYNGEERAKGNILERFSAQQFPDLHSELNLSSLELGDSALYFCASSDVAGVGETQYFGPGTRLLVL.

The rearrangement links TRBV7-2 to TRBJ2-1; D is unclear. This CDR3 has 17 residues. The germline V and J ends were trimmed by 6 bases and 0 bases, with 18 bases remaining between them. Germline assignment: CDR1 SGHTA and CDR2 FQGNSA. CDR3 nucleotides: TGTGCCAGCAGACCCCCCGCCTCCCCCGGCTCCTACAATGAGCAGTTCTTC. Protein sequence: CASRPPASPGSYNEQFF.

This chain joins TRBV6-6 and TRBJ2-1; possibly TRBD1 for D (6 bases). This CDR3 has 13 residues. Germline V gene sequence: CDR1 MNHNY, CDR2 SVGAGI (reference sequence). Trimming removed 10 bases from V and 3 bases from J, with 13 bases in between. The CDR3 nucleotides are TGTGCCACCCGGACAGTGCTCTACAATGAGCAGTTCTTC. Its translation is CATRTVLYNEQFF.

CDR3 in DNA: TGCGCCAGCAGCCGTTGGCGGGACAGGGACACCGGGGAGCTGTTTTTT. As protein: CASSRWRDRDTGELFF. The V gene is TRBV5-1, the J gene TRBJ2-2, with TRBD1 matching 9 bases. The CDR3 has 16 amino acids. V gave up 4 bases and J gave up 3 bases; unmatched junction bases: 7. Germline-derived CDR1 and CDR2 are SGHRS and YFSETQ.

This clone was counted once. V is TRBV6-2 or TRBV6-3 and J is TRBJ1-1; TRBD1 matches 9 bases. Germline-derived CDR1 and CDR2 are MNHEY and SVGEGT. The CDR3 covers 15 residues. Trimming cost V 2 bases and J 3 bases; bases outside gene matches: 4. In DNA, the CDR3 is TGTGCCAGCAGTTACGGGGACAGGGATGACACTGAAGCTTTCTTT. This translates into CASSYGDRDDTEAFF.

This chain connects TRBV5-1 to TRBJ2-2, with 9 bases that match TRBD1. Trimming removed 4 bases from V and 7 bases from J; junction bases left unmatched: 5. CDR3 size: 14 residues. Germline lookup yields CDR1 SGHRS and CDR2 YFSETQ. The CDR3 DNA sequence: TGCGCCAGCAGCCGGACAGGGGAAATCGGGGAGCTGTTTTTT. Residues: CASSRTGEIGELFF. Full variable domain (rest looked up from reference TRBV5-1 and TRBJ2-2): KAGVTQTPRYLIKTRGQQVTLSCSPISGHRSVSWYQQTPGQGLQFLFEYFSETQRNKGNFPGRFSGRQFSNSRSEMNVSTLELGDSALYLCASSRTGEIGELFFGEGSRLTVL.

The chain recombines TRBV29-1 with TRBJ2-1; 13 bases are shared with TRBD2. Trimming removed 6 bases from V and 5 bases from J; junction bases left unmatched: 7. Looked up from germline, CDR1 is SQVTM and CDR2 is ANQGSEA. The CDR3 has 15 amino acids. As DNA, the CDR3 is TGCAGCGTCGGTTTTGGGACTAGCGGGGACAATGAGCAGTTCTTC. It specifies CSVGFGTSGDNEQFF.

The V and J genes are TRBV29-1 and TRBJ2-7; D may be TRBD1 or TRBD2 (5 bases each). The CDR3 is made up of 11 amino acids. V lost 7 bases and J 5 bases, leaving 12 bases between the germline ends. Germline CDR1 and CDR2: SQVTM and ANQGSEA. For the CDR3, the DNA is TGCAGCGGGGGGTACCGGGACGAGCAGTACTTC. As protein: CSGGYRDEQYF.

V and J are TRBV28 and TRBJ2-3; 11 bases map to TRBD2. This CDR3 spans 15 amino acids. The trim removed 6 bases at V and 6 bases at J, leaving 8 bases unmatched. Germline V gene data show CDR1 as MDHEN and CDR2 as SYDVKM. The CDR3 DNA follows: TGTGCCAGCAGCCTATTTCCTAGCGGGAGGGATACGCAGTATTTT. This codes for CASSLFPSGRDTQYF. The full variable domain, with the rest looked up from reference TRBV28 and TRBJ2-3, is DVKVTQSSRYLVKRTGEKVFLECVQDMDHENMFWYRQDPGLGLRLIYFSYDVKMKEKGDIPEGYSVSREKKERFSLILESASTNQTSMYLCASSLFPSGRDTQYFGPGTRLTVL.

The chain combines TRBV7-3 with TRBJ2-1; D possibly corresponds to TRBD2 (5 bases). CDR3 length equals 13 residues. Trimming stripped 5 bases from V and 9 bases from J, with 14 bases between. CDR1 is SGHTA and CDR2 is FQGTGA in the germline V gene. The CDR3 protein is CASSPLLGSEQFF. CDR3 bases: TGTGCCAGCAGCCCACTACTAGGATCTGAGCAGTTCTTC.

The rearrangement uses TRBV11-2 and TRBJ1-1; tentatively, D is TRBD1 (6 bases). CDR1 and CDR2 from the germline V gene are SGHAT and FQNNGV. The CDR3 contains 13 residues. V lost 5 bases to trimming and J lost 5 bases, with 12 bases between them. The DNA for the CDR3 is TGTGCCAGCAGCAGCGACAGGTATACTGAAGCTTTCTTT. Its protein product is CASSSDRYTEAFF.

The genes are TRBV7-9 and TRBJ1-5, with D uncertain. Germline assignment: CDR1 SEHNR and CDR2 FQNEAQ (reference sequence). Trimming removed 5 bases from V and 5 bases from J, with 7 bases in between. The CDR3 has 12 residues. The CDR3 protein is CASSLIDQPQHF. The CDR3, as DNA: TGTGCCAGCAGCCTCATAGATCAGCCCCAGCATTTT.

The rearrangement uses TRBV7-2 and TRBJ1-6; TRBD1 aligns across 7 bases. CDR3 length: 16 residues. V was clipped by 1 base and J by 10 bases; unmatched bases: 10. Germline V gives CDR1 SGHTA, CDR2 FQGNSA. CDR3 in amino acids: CASSLDRGGAVSPLHF. In DNA form, the CDR3 reads TGTGCCAGCAGCTTAGATAGAGGGGGCGCGGTCTCACCCCTCCACTTT.

This rearrangement joins TRBV5-1 to TRBJ1-5; D gene uncertain. Trimming removed 0 bases from V and 6 bases from J, with 4 bases in between. The length of the CDR3 is 12 residues. Germline V gene data show CDR1 as SGHRS and CDR2 as YFSETQ. For the CDR3, the DNA is TGCGCCAGCAGCTTGGACGGTCAGCCCCAGCATTTT. It yields the protein CASSLDGQPQHF.

The V gene is TRBV29-1, the J gene TRBJ2-3; weak D call: TRBD1 (5 bases). The CDR3 runs to 14 residues. Germline V gene sequence: CDR1 SQVTM, CDR2 ANQGSEA. V lost 3 bases to trimming and J lost 0 bases, with 10 bases between them. The CDR3 nucleotides are TGCAGCGTTGAGGGGCGGAGTAGCACAGATACGCAGTATTTT. Translation gives CSVEGRSSTDTQYF.

This chain joins TRBV5-1 and TRBJ2-3; TRBD2 is a possible D gene (5 bases). Trimming took off 0 bases at V and 5 bases at J, with 10 bases between the two ends. Germline values: CDR1 SGHRS, CDR2 YFSETQ. This CDR3 spans 14 amino acids. The CDR3 loop is CASSLDFRGDTQYF. DNA of the CDR3: TGCGCCAGCAGCTTGGATTTCCGGGGAGATACGCAGTATTTT. The variable domain in full, with the rest retrieved from reference TRBV5-1 and TRBJ2-3, is KAGVTQTPRYLIKTRGQQVTLSCSPISGHRSVSWYQQTPGQGLQFLFEYFSETQRNKGNFPGRFSGRQFSNSRSEMNVSTLELGDSALYLCASSLDFRGDTQYFGPGTRLTVL.

The gene calls are TRBV7-8 and TRBJ2-7; D perhaps matches TRBD2 (6 bases). With 3 bases removed from V and 0 bases from J, the gap between germline ends came to 15 bases. This CDR3 is built from 16 residues. Per the germline V gene, CDR1 is SGHVS and CDR2 is FQNEAQ. The CDR3 sequence: CASSFNSGASSYEQYF. DNA for the CDR3: TGTGCCAGCAGCTTCAATAGCGGTGCCAGCTCCTACGAGCAGTACTTC.

This clone was counted between two and nine times. The rearrangement uses TRBV7-9 and TRBJ1-5; D gene unclear. The CDR3 consists of 16 residues. Trimming took off 3 bases at V and 0 bases at J, with 12 bases between the two ends. Germline values: CDR1 SEHNR, CDR2 FQNEAQ (reference sequence). The CDR3, as DNA: TGTGCCAGCAGCTTGAGGGCCGCTTATAGCAATCAGCCCCAGCATTTT. Amino acid sequence: CASSLRAAYSNQPQHF.

The genes are TRBV11-1 and TRBJ2-7; 8 bases map to TRBD2. Germline V gene data show CDR1 as SGHAT and CDR2 as FQDESV (reference sequence). V lost 5 bases, J lost 5 bases, and 11 bases stayed unmatched. This CDR3 is 15 amino acids long. CDR3 bases: TGTGCCAGCAGCCCGTCCGGGAGGGCCGAGGACGAGCAGTACTTC. Its translation: CASSPSGRAEDEQYF.

The chain couples TRBV16 to TRBJ2-2; the match to TRBD2 covers 9 bases. The CDR3 contains 16 residues. Trimming cost V 2 bases and J 7 bases; bases outside gene matches: 8. Germline V gene sequence: CDR1 KGHSY, CDR2 FQNENV. DNA for the CDR3: TGTGCCAGCAGCCAAAGACTAGCGGTTACTGGCGGGGAGCTGTTTTTT. This sequence encodes CASSQRLAVTGGELFF.

This chain joins TRBV5-4 and TRBJ1-2, with 9 bases identical to TRBD1. V lost 2 bases and J lost 4; bases outside the gene matches: 9. The CDR3 is 16 amino acids. CDR1 and CDR2 from the germline V gene are SGHNT and YYREEE (reference sequence). In nucleotides, the CDR3 is TGTGCCAGCAGCTTTGATCCGACAGGGGGTGGCTATGGCTACACCTTC. Protein product: CASSFDPTGGGYGYTF.

The chain carries TRBV5-5 and TRBJ2-3; D is unresolved. There are 14 residues in the CDR3. Germline-derived CDR1 and CDR2 are SGHKS and YYEKEE (reference sequence). V lost 2 bases to trimming and J lost 0 bases, with 7 bases between them. CDR3 in DNA: TGTGCCAGCAGCTTCCTAGTAAGCACAGATACGCAGTATTTT. This gives the protein CASSFLVSTDTQYF.

V gene TRBV5-4 combines with J gene TRBJ2-2; maybe TRBD2 (5 bases). The CDR3 is 15 amino acids. Trimming pared 0 bases from V and 1 base from J, leaving 7 bases between. The germline V gene encodes CDR1 SGHNT and CDR2 YYREEE (reference sequence). The CDR3 DNA follows: TGTGCCAGCAGCTTGGCTAGCAAGAACACCGGGGAGCTGTTTTTT. Its translation is CASSLASKNTGELFF.

The chain couples TRBV27 to TRBJ2-7, with a possible D match to TRBD1 (5 bases). Germline CDR1 reads MNHEY; CDR2 reads SMNVEV (reference sequence). This CDR3 region has 14 residues. V lost 0 bases to trimming and J lost 6 bases, with 12 bases between them. The CDR3 DNA is TGTGCCAGCAGTTTATCCGGCAGGGATGGCGAGCAGTACTTC. It encodes CASSLSGRDGEQYF.